Reported below is one T cell receptor beta chain. Its antigen is as yet unknown. This sample was included in a study of T cell clonality in common variable immunodeficiency. General observations from the study: CVID subjects showed higher TCRbeta clonality than healthy controls. Common variable immunodeficiency TCR beta sequences reportedly had fewer deletions and N-nucleotide insertions.

Libraries were prepared by immunoSEQ multiplex PCR; TCRdb keeps only in-frame clonotypes and omits some of them. The sample yields about 34,000 clones, without any singletons. The TCR sequence derives from a human donor with common variable immunodeficiency. The sequencing sample was made of peripheral blood mononuclear cells.

The sequenced part of the CDR3 DNA is TGTGCCAGCAGCTTACAAGGACTAGCGTTCAATGAG. Its protein is CASSLQGLAFNE. The CDR3 in its entirety is CASSLQGLAFNEQFF. The gene calls are TRBV11-2 and TRBJ2-1; TRBD2 matches 9 bases. With the read ending 3 residues before the CDR3 end, the germline J gene is used to fill in that end. Trimming cost V 2 bases and J 6 bases; bases outside gene matches: 5. Germline V gene lookup returns CDR1 SGHAT and CDR2 FQNNGV. The CDR3 spans 15 residues.